The rows below give T cell receptor beta chains drawn from one sample of a study of low-dose radiotherapy and immunotherapy resistance in tumors. MiXCR, applied by TCRdb to the reads, yields one record per CDR3 protein. The sample has tens of thousands of distinct CDR3 sequences, around 34% seen once; the top ten hold roughly 8.2%. The sample here was PBMCs, taken after low-dose radiotherapy plus immunotherapy. Every receptor here comes from a male donor with rectosigmoid adenocarcinoma. Both conserved end residues are part of each CDR3. Each record gives: D gene, V gene, clone size, J gene, CDR3 length, CDR3 protein, CDR3 DNA. The D gene is left open where the match is weak. The size field is filled for only some rows; it gives once, few, many or a size class.

D: TRBD2; V: TRBV11-2; size: NA; J: TRBJ2-7; length: 17; CDR3: CASSGPGLAASSYEQYF; DNA: TGTGCCAGCAGCGGACCAGGACTAGCGGCCTCGTCCTACGAGCAGTACTTC
D: TRBD1; V: TRBV7-2; size: many; J: TRBJ2-2; length: 14; CDR3: CASSPQGADGELFF; DNA: TGTGCCAGCAGCCCCCAGGGGGCGGACGGGGAGCTGTTTTTT
D: TRBD1; V: TRBV4-3; size: once; J: TRBJ2-2; length: 16; CDR3: CASSQDRTGRGGELFF; DNA: TGCGCCAGCAGCCAAGATCGGACAGGTCGGGGCGGGGAGCTGTTTTTT
D: NA; V: TRBV6-6; size: NA; J: TRBJ2-6; length: 16; CDR3: CASSYTTGAGANVLTF; DNA: TGTGCCAGCAGTTACACGACAGGCGCTGGGGCCAACGTCCTGACTTTC
D: NA; V: TRBV7-9; size: many; J: TRBJ1-1; length: 16; CDR3: CASRNTPGGADTEAFF; DNA: TGTGCCAGCAGAAATACCCCCGGAGGGGCAGACACTGAAGCTTTCTTT
D: TRBD2; V: TRBV19; size: many; J: TRBJ2-2; length: 15; CDR3: CASSRPREGSGELFF; DNA: TGTGCCAGTAGTCGCCCCCGGGAGGGCAGCGGGGAGCTGTTTTTT
D: NA; V: TRBV5-1; size: NA; J: TRBJ1-1; length: 14; CDR3: CASSSGDFNTEAFF; DNA: TGCGCCAGCAGCTCCGGGGACTTCAACACTGAAGCTTTCTTT
D: TRBD2; V: TRBV24-1; size: NA; J: TRBJ2-1; length: 16; CDR3: CATSDMSGSFGNEQFF; DNA: TGTGCCACCAGTGACATGAGCGGGAGTTTCGGGAATGAGCAGTTCTTC
D: NA; V: TRBV9; size: NA; J: TRBJ1-3; length: 15; CDR3: CASSVEVWGTNTIYF; DNA: TGTGCCAGCAGCGTAGAGGTGTGGGGCACAAACACCATATATTTT
D: TRBD1; V: TRBV20-1; size: few; J: TRBJ1-4; length: 14; CDR3: CSARDRGKGEKLFF; DNA: TGCAGTGCTAGAGACAGGGGGAAAGGTGAAAAACTGTTTTTT
D: NA; V: TRBV19; size: NA; J: TRBJ2-3; length: 15; CDR3: CASTVGFSSTDTQYF; DNA: TGTGCCAGTACCGTTGGATTCTCTAGCACAGATACGCAGTATTTT
D: TRBD2; V: TRBV13; size: NA; J: TRBJ2-1; length: 18; CDR3: CASSPGTSGGFGYNEQFF; DNA: TGTGCCAGCAGCCCAGGGACTAGCGGGGGGTTCGGTTACAATGAGCAGTTCTTC
D: NA; V: TRBV20-1; size: once; J: TRBJ2-3; length: 15; CDR3: CSASPVAGYTDTQYF; DNA: TGCAGTGCTAGCCCGGTTGCGGGATACACAGATACGCAGTATTTT
D: NA; V: TRBV18; size: NA; J: TRBJ2-7; length: 14; CDR3: CASSPPAGAGEQYF; DNA: TGTGCCAGCTCACCACCGGCAGGGGCAGGGGAGCAGTACTTC
D: NA; V: TRBV29-1; size: once; J: TRBJ2-2; length: 15; CDR3: CSVTGTPANTGELFF; DNA: TGCAGCGTAACGGGGACACCCGCGAACACCGGGGAGCTGTTTTTT
D: TRBD1; V: TRBV20-1; size: many; J: TRBJ1-5; length: 15; CDR3: CSATTGFRSDQPQHF; DNA: TGCAGTGCCACGACAGGGTTTAGGTCCGATCAGCCCCAGCATTTT
D: NA; V: TRBV4-2; size: NA; J: TRBJ1-4; length: 15; CDR3: CASSQDQGRGEKLFF; DNA: TGTGCCAGCAGCCAAGATCAGGGTCGCGGCGAAAAACTGTTTTTT
D: TRBD1; V: TRBV20-1; size: many; J: TRBJ2-3; length: 17; CDR3: CSARDLGTATSTDTQYF; DNA: TGCAGTGCTAGAGATCTAGGGACAGCGACTAGCACAGATACGCAGTATTTT
D: NA; V: TRBV28; size: medium-sized; J: TRBJ1-5; length: 15; CDR3: CASSMQGWSNQPQHF; DNA: TGTGCCAGCAGTATGCAGGGTTGGAGCAATCAGCCCCAGCATTTT
D: NA; V: TRBV6-2/TRBV6-3; size: NA; J: TRBJ2-7; length: 14; CDR3: CASSEISGSSEQYF; DNA: TGTGCCAGCAGTGAAATCTCCGGGTCCTCCGAGCAGTACTTC
D: TRBD1; V: TRBV7-9; size: NA; J: TRBJ1-6; length: 14; CDR3: CASSSDRANSPLHF; DNA: TGTGCCAGCAGCTCGGACAGGGCCAATTCACCCCTCCACTTT
D: NA; V: TRBV19; size: many; J: TRBJ2-7; length: 13; CDR3: CASSTADGVKQYF; DNA: TGTGCCAGTAGTACCGCGGACGGAGTCAAGCAGTACTTC
D: NA; V: TRBV7-3; size: many; J: TRBJ2-3; length: 15; CDR3: CASSFRGDSTDTQYF; DNA: TGTGCCAGCAGCTTCCGCGGGGATAGCACAGATACGCAGTATTTT
D: NA; V: TRBV28; size: NA; J: TRBJ1-4; length: 13; CDR3: CASSLPWGPGLFF; DNA: TGTGCCAGCAGTCTACCTTGGGGCCCTGGACTGTTTTTT
D: NA; V: TRBV6-2/TRBV6-3; size: NA; J: TRBJ2-7; length: 13; CDR3: CASSPAPTYEQYF; DNA: TGTGCCAGCAGCCCGGCACCAACCTACGAGCAGTACTTC
D: NA; V: TRBV12-3/TRBV12-4; size: NA; J: TRBJ2-2; length: 14; CDR3: CASSQIDKSGELFF; DNA: TGTGCCAGCAGTCAGATAGATAAGAGCGGGGAGCTGTTTTTT
D: NA; V: TRBV15; size: NA; J: TRBJ1-4; length: 15; CDR3: CATSRGMGANEKLFF; DNA: TGTGCCACCAGCAGAGGAATGGGGGCTAATGAAAAACTGTTTTTT
D: NA; V: TRBV6-5; size: NA; J: TRBJ2-7; length: 16; CDR3: CASSPQRASLGYEQYF; DNA: TGTGCCAGCAGTCCCCAACGTGCCAGTTTGGGTTACGAGCAGTACTTC
D: TRBD2; V: TRBV5-1; size: NA; J: TRBJ2-1; length: 17; CDR3: CASSPQRTSGIYNEQFF; DNA: TGCGCCAGCAGCCCTCAGAGGACTAGCGGGATCTACAATGAGCAGTTCTTC
D: NA; V: TRBV6-2/TRBV6-3; size: many; J: TRBJ2-7; length: 14; CDR3: CASRAWQAPYEQYF; DNA: TGTGCCAGCAGAGCCTGGCAGGCGCCCTACGAGCAGTACTTC
D: TRBD1; V: TRBV3-1; size: NA; J: TRBJ1-1; length: 15; CDR3: CASSQGQGLGTEAFF; DNA: TGTGCCAGCAGCCAAGGACAGGGGCTGGGCACTGAAGCTTTCTTT
D: NA; V: TRBV28; size: many; J: TRBJ2-2; length: 14; CDR3: CASRPFQGTGELFF; DNA: TGTGCCAGCAGGCCCTTTCAGGGAACCGGGGAGCTGTTTTTT
D: TRBD1; V: TRBV29-1; size: many; J: TRBJ1-2; length: 13; CDR3: CSARTGAGYGYTF; DNA: TGCAGCGCTCGGACAGGGGCGGGCTATGGCTACACCTTC
D: TRBD2; V: TRBV5-1; size: NA; J: TRBJ2-1; length: 17; CDR3: CASSLGLAGGPVNEQFF; DNA: TGCGCCAGCAGCCTGGGACTAGCGGGAGGGCCGGTCAATGAGCAGTTCTTC